These 20 T cell receptor beta chains came from one sample sequenced in a study of radiotherapy plus CTLA-4 blockade in lung cancer. TCRdb keeps only in-frame clones here, not all; method: immunoSEQ multiplex PCR. The sample carries about 85,000 clones, around 88% recorded once. Sequencing used peripheral blood, obtained from a patient treated with radiotherapy plus ipilimumab. The receptors come from a human donor with non-small cell lung cancer who had a partial response to radiotherapy plus ipilimumab.

V is TRBV7-9 and J is TRBJ2-1, with TRBD2 matching over 14 bases. The J segment lost 6 bases and the V segment lost 5 bases, leaving 6 bases of the junction unmatched. The CDR3 runs to 16 residues. CDR1 and CDR2 (germline): SEHNR, FQNEAQ (reference sequence). The CDR3 nucleotides are TGTGCCAGCAGCCCAGCCGGGACTAGCGGGAGCAATGAGCAGTTCTTC. Protein product: CASSPAGTSGSNEQFF. The whole variable domain, remainder taken from reference TRBV7-9 and TRBJ2-1, is DTGVSQNPRHKITKRGQNVTFRCDPISEHNRLYWYRQTLGQGPEFLTYFQNEAQLEKSRLLSDRFSAERPKGSFSTLEIQRTEQGDSAMYLCASSPAGTSGSNEQFFGPGTRLTVL.

With regard to this clone: The sample carries other DNA sequences with the same CDR3. This rearrangement joins TRBV9 to TRBJ2-1, with TRBD1 matching over 7 bases. The CDR3 is 15 amino acids. Per the germline V gene, CDR1 is SGDLS and CDR2 is YYNGEE. With V trimmed by 0 bases and J by 1 base, 1 base remained unmatched. CDR3 bases: TGTGCCAGCAGCGTAGGACAGGGTTCCTACAATGAGCAGTTCTTC. This codes for CASSVGQGSYNEQFF.

This clone has more than one count but fewer than ten. The chain couples TRBV28 to TRBJ2-2; no definite D call. The germline CDR1 and CDR2 sequences are MDHEN and SYDVKM. V was shortened by 5 bases and J by 6 bases, with 10 bases between the two germline ends. The CDR3 runs to 13 residues. The CDR3 region is CASSPDISGELFF. In DNA form, the CDR3 reads TGTGCCAGCAGTCCCGACATCTCCGGGGAGCTGTTTTTT.

The chain employs TRBV6-5 and TRBJ2-5; TRBD2 aligns across 9 bases. There are 15 residues in the CDR3. In germline, CDR1 is MNHEY, CDR2 SVGAGI. Germline trimming cut 6 bases from V and 3 bases from J; bases unmatched to any gene: 8. The CDR3 is CASRKEGLAEETQYF. The DNA of the CDR3 is TGTGCCAGCAGAAAAGAGGGACTAGCAGAAGAGACCCAGTACTTC.

This rearrangement joins TRBV28 to TRBJ2-7; perhaps TRBD2 as D (5 bases). CDR1 is MDHEN and CDR2 is SYDVKM in the germline V gene. This CDR3 has 12 residues. V was cut by 6 bases and J by 3 bases, with 9 bases left in between. The CDR3 coding sequence is TGTGCCAGCAGGGAGGACTTCTACGAGCAGTACTTC. It yields the protein CASREDFYEQYF. Filled out from reference TRBV28 and TRBJ2-7, the complete variable domain reads DVKVTQSSRYLVKRTGEKVFLECVQDMDHENMFWYRQDPGLGLRLIYFSYDVKMKEKGDIPEGYSVSREKKERFSLILESASTNQTSMYLCASREDFYEQYFGPGTRLTVT.

The chain carries TRBV6-6 and TRBJ2-1, with 8 positions matching TRBD2. The CDR3 length is 16 residues. Germline-derived CDR1 and CDR2 are MNHNY and SVGAGI (reference sequence). V lost 0 bases to trimming and J lost 8 bases; unmatched junction nucleotides: 9. The CDR3 region has the DNA TGTGCCAGCAGTTACTCGGCGAGCGGGAGTTGGGATGAGCAGTTCTTC. Residues: CASSYSASGSWDEQFF.

The J gene is TRBJ1-2, the V gene TRBV18; D is possibly TRBD1 (6 bases). V shed 2 bases and J shed 0 bases, with 19 bases lying between them. The CDR3 has 18 residues. CDR1 is KGHSH, CDR2 LQKENI, per germline. The CDR3 is CASSPSGARSRANYGYTF. CDR3 sequence (DNA): TGTGCCAGCTCACCATCAGGGGCCAGATCACGCGCTAACTATGGCTACACCTTC.

V usage is TRBV19 and J usage is TRBJ2-1, with D unresolved. V was clipped by 5 bases and J by 4 bases, with 15 bases between them. The germline V gene has CDR1 LNHDA and CDR2 SQIVND (reference sequence). CDR3 length equals 15 residues. CDR3 coding DNA: TGTGCCAGTAGTCTCCAACTGCATCTTTACAATGAGCAGTTCTTC. Amino acid sequence: CASSLQLHLYNEQFF.

The chain carries TRBV6-5 and TRBJ2-1; 10 bases map to TRBD2. After removal of 5 bases from V and 4 bases from J, the junction contained 2 bases not matched to a gene. Germline V lookup: CDR1 MNHEY, CDR2 SVGAGI. The CDR3 consists of 14 residues. CDR3 sequence (DNA): TGTGCCAGCAGTAAACTAGCGGGATACAATGAGCAGTTCTTC. Protein product: CASSKLAGYNEQFF.

The DNA for the CDR3 is TGTGCCAGCAGCTTTCTGTTGGGGGCCAACGTCCTGACTTTC. This encodes CASSFLLGANVLTF. The gene calls are TRBV5-8 and TRBJ2-6; no firm D call. CDR1 and CDR2 from the germline V gene are SGHTS and YDEGEE. The CDR3 spans 14 residues. The V end lost 2 bases, the J end lost 4 bases, and 7 bases lay between the germline ends. The complete variable domain, with remaining parts taken from reference TRBV5-8 and TRBJ2-6, reads EAGVTQSPTHLIKTRGQQATLRCSPISGHTSVYWYQQALGLGLQFLLWYDEGEERNRGNFPPRFSGRQFPNYSSELNVNALELEDSALYLCASSFLLGANVLTFGAGSRLTVL.

This chain uses TRBV11-2 with TRBJ2-1; no firm D call. CDR3 length equals 14 residues. V was trimmed by 0 bases and J by 3 bases, leaving 6 bases between them. Germline V CDR1 and CDR2: SGHAT, FQNNGV. This CDR3 is CASSLEAGYNEQFF. As DNA, the CDR3 is TGTGCCAGCAGCTTAGAGGCAGGCTACAATGAGCAGTTCTTC.

This clone was found once. The chain carries TRBV25-1 and TRBJ2-3, with 12 positions matching TRBD2. Germline lookup yields CDR1 MGHDK and CDR2 SYGVNS. CDR3 length: 15 residues. V gave up 2 bases and J gave up 6 bases; unmatched junction bases: 3. Written as DNA, the CDR3 is TGTGCCAGCAGTGAAACTAGCGGGAGGACGGATACGCAGTATTTT. It is translated as CASSETSGRTDTQYF.

This sequence joins TRBV27 and TRBJ1-3; D call uncertain. The CDR3 is 15 residues long. With 5 bases removed from V and 0 bases from J, the gap between germline ends came to 11 bases. Germline CDR1 is MNHEY and CDR2 is SMNVEV (reference sequence). This chain's CDR3 is CASSTGHSSGNTIYF. The DNA for the CDR3 is TGTGCCAGCAGTACTGGGCATAGCTCTGGAAACACCATATATTTT.

This clone was detected only once. This specimen includes other DNA sequences encoding the same CDR3. The J gene is TRBJ2-7, the V gene TRBV11-3, with D possibly being TRBD2 (5 bases). V lost 1 base and J lost 3, with 13 bases in between. The germline gives CDR1 SGHNT, CDR2 YENEEA. The CDR3 sequence is 15 residues long. CDR3 in DNA: TGTGCCAGCAGCTTAGCAGGAGGTAGTAGCTACGAGCAGTACTTC. Translated: CASSLAGGSSYEQYF. The entire variable domain, with the rest obtained from reference TRBV11-3 and TRBJ2-7, is as follows: EAGVVQSPRYKIIEKKQPVAFWCNPISGHNTLYWYLQNLGQGPELLIRYENEEAVDDSQLPKDRFSAERLKGVDSTLKIQPAELGDSAVYLCASSLAGGSSYEQYFGPGTRLTVT.

This clone came up once. The chain has TRBV10-3 and TRBJ2-1, with 8 bases lining up with TRBD1. Looked up from germline, CDR1 is ENHRY and CDR2 is SYGVKD. This CDR3 has 15 residues. With V trimmed by 3 bases and J by 8 bases, 9 bases remained unmatched. The CDR3 here is CAISDRDRSRDEQFF. As DNA, the CDR3 is TGTGCCATCAGTGATCGGGACAGGTCTAGGGATGAGCAGTTCTTC.

This clone was observed once. This chain links TRBV2 with TRBJ2-1, with 7 bases identical to TRBD2. V shed 8 bases, J shed 4 bases, and the junction held 8 bases outside the gene matches. The CDR3 consists of 14 residues. Per germline, CDR1 SNHLY and CDR2 FYNNEI. The CDR3 spells CASLFPSGYNEQFF. CDR3 in DNA: TGTGCCAGCCTTTTTCCTAGCGGATACAATGAGCAGTTCTTC.

The J gene is TRBJ2-1, the V gene TRBV7-3; perhaps TRBD2 as D (5 bases). Germline values: CDR1 SGHTA, CDR2 FQGTGA. The CDR3 consists of 12 residues. Trimming removed 3 bases from V and 8 bases from J, with 8 bases in between. The CDR3 is CASSFYGDEQFF. The CDR3 coding sequence is TGTGCCAGCAGCTTTTACGGGGATGAGCAGTTCTTC. The complete variable domain, with remaining parts taken from reference TRBV7-3 and TRBJ2-1, reads GAGVSQTPSNKVTEKGKYVELRCDPISGHTALYWYRQSLGQGPEFLIYFQGTGAADDSGLPNDRFFAVRPEGSVSTLKIQRTERGDSAVYLCASSFYGDEQFFGPGTRLTVL.

This chain uses TRBV18 with TRBJ2-1; 13 nucleotides line up with TRBD2. V lost 5 bases and J lost 3; bases outside the gene matches: 4. The CDR3 is made up of 16 amino acids. From germline, CDR1 is KGHSH and CDR2 LQKENI. CDR3 coding DNA: TGTGCCAGCTCATCGGGACTAGCGGGGCTCTACAATGAGCAGTTCTTC. The encoded protein is CASSSGLAGLYNEQFF.

This chain connects TRBV2 to TRBJ2-7, with a possible D match to TRBD1 (6 bases). V was cut by 7 bases and J by 2 bases, with 18 bases left in between. CDR1 is SNHLY and CDR2 is FYNNEI in the germline V gene. The CDR3 contains 15 residues. The DNA for the CDR3 is TGTGCCAGCACCACGGTCAGGGGTGAAGCCTACGAGCAGTACTTC. It encodes CASTTVRGEAYEQYF.

This sequence joins TRBV5-1 and TRBJ2-1, with TRBD1 as a possible D gene (6 bases). The CDR3 consists of 15 residues. V was shortened by 5 bases and J by 5 bases, with 17 bases between the two germline ends. Germline CDR1 is SGHRS and CDR2 is YFSETQ. For the CDR3, the DNA is TGCGCCAGCAGGGACCAACAGGGAATCCACAATGAGCAGTTCTTC. Amino acid sequence: CASRDQQGIHNEQFF.